Listed below are T cell receptor beta chains from one sample, sequenced in a study of blood T cells in healthy people across ages. TCRdb reprocessed the 5' RACE reads via MiXCR and lists one record per CDR3 protein. This table holds about 1.5 million distinct CDR3 sequences, 40% to 45% found once. Sequencing used blood. These receptors all come from a woman younger than 35 in good health. Both conserved end residues are part of each CDR3.

J: TRBJ2-3
V: TRBV27
CDR3: CASKPQLAGMTDTQYF

J: TRBJ2-1
V: TRBV5-1
CDR3: CASSLIGTGYNEQFF

J: TRBJ1-2
V: TRBV20-1
CDR3: CSAHGQGKSYGYTF

J: TRBJ1-1
V: TRBV11-2
CDR3: CASSLWAGQQGMNTEAFF

J: TRBJ2-1
V: TRBV7-2
CDR3: CASSFFHNEQFF

J: TRBJ2-1
V: TRBV19
CDR3: CASRTTSGGGRGDNEQFF

J: TRBJ2-3
V: TRBV5-1
CDR3: CASKERASTDTQYF

J: TRBJ2-3
V: TRBV5-1
CDR3: CASSLAFVQGGTDTQYF

J: TRBJ1-5
V: TRBV20-1
CDR3: CSAAGPNPGTAHSNQPQHF

J: TRBJ1-2
V: TRBV9
CDR3: CASRGTGPSCTF

J: TRBJ2-3
V: TRBV5-1
CDR3: CASSLKSIGTDTQYF

J: TRBJ2-1
V: TRBV12-3/TRBV12-4
CDR3: CASSFRTGGYYEQFF

J: TRBJ1-6
V: TRBV20-1
CDR3: CSASYPGHRALHF

J: TRBJ2-1
V: TRBV7-2
CDR3: CASSLQERPHSYNEQFF

J: TRBJ1-2
V: TRBV6-5
CDR3: CASSRVRHDYGYTF

J: NA
V: TRBV2
CDR3: CASSKLSDYEQYF

J: TRBJ2-1
V: TRBV11-2
CDR3: CASSLGGQGVNEQFF

J: TRBJ1-2
V: TRBV6-5
CDR3: CASSRDGNYGYTF

J: TRBJ1-1
V: TRBV6-6
CDR3: CATGPTNTEAFF

J: TRBJ2-5
V: TRBV12-3/TRBV12-4
CDR3: CASSSQGAGETQYF

J: TRBJ2-3
V: TRBV29-1
CDR3: CSGRQAGTQYF

J: TRBJ2-1
V: TRBV20-1
CDR3: CSAYRPELAANEQFF

J: TRBJ2-7
V: TRBV20-1
CDR3: CSAAGTYAYEQYF

J: NA
V: TRBV28
CDR3: CASSLTGYSYEQYF

J: TRBJ2-1
V: TRBV6-1
CDR3: CASSGLGLAGGNGQFF

J: TRBJ2-2
V: TRBV7-8
CDR3: CASSRGRNSGELFF

J: TRBJ2-5
V: TRBV7-2
CDR3: CASSSGRPPETQYF

J: TRBJ1-2
V: TRBV6-5
CDR3: CASRATASGYGYTF